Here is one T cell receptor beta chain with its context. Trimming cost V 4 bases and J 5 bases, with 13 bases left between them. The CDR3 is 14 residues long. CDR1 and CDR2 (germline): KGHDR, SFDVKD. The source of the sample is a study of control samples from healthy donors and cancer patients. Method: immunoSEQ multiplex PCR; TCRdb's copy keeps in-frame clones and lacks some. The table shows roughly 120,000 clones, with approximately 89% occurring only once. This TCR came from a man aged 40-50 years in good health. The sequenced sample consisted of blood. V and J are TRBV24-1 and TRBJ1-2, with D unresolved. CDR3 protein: CATSDYGRSYGYTF. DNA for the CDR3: TGTGCCACCAGTGACTACGGCCGTTCGTATGGCTACACCTTC.